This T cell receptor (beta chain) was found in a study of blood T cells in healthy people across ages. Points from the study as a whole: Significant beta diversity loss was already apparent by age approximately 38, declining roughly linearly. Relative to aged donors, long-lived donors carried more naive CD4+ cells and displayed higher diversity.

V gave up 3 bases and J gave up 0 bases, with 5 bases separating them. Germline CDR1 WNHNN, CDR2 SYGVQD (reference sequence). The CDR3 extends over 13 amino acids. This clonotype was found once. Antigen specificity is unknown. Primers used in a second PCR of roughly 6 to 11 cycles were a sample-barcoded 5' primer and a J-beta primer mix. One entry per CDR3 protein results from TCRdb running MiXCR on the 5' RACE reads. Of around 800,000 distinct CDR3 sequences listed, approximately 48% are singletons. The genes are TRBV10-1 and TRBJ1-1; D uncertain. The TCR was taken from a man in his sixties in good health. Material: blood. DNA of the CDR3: TGCGCCAGCAGTGAACGGATGAACACTGAAGCTTTCTTT. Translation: CASSERMNTEAFF.